A single sample gave rise to the 8 T cell receptor beta chains below, sequenced in a study of T cell responses to AZD1222 COVID-19 vaccine. Repertoires were generated with immunoSEQ multiplex PCR, while TCRdb's copy carries only in-frame clones and drops some. This repertoire shows roughly 100,000 clones, 88% found once; its top ten account for approximately 22%. The source was peripheral blood, collected on day 0 of AZD1222 vaccination. The receptors stem from an adult in good health.

This rearrangement joins TRBV19 to TRBJ1-3; the D is unclear. The CDR3 sequence is 14 residues long. V lost 11 bases and J lost 5, with 19 bases in between. Germline V gene sequence: CDR1 LNHDA, CDR2 SQIVND (reference sequence). The CDR3 here is CACHGVGSRNTIYF. As DNA, the CDR3 is TGTGCCTGCCACGGGGTAGGTTCTAGAAACACCATATATTTT.

In its sample, this clone was seen once. The chain uses TRBV7-2 and TRBJ2-5, with 7 positions matching TRBD1. V was clipped by 5 bases and J by 9 bases; unmatched bases: 9. This CDR3 has 13 residues. CDR1 is SGHTA, CDR2 FQGNSA, per germline. CDR3 in amino acids: CASSGTGQAPQYF. The CDR3 nucleotides are TGTGCCAGCAGCGGAACTGGACAGGCCCCCCAGTACTTC.

The chain uses TRBV2 and TRBJ2-1; D remains ambiguous. Between the trimmed V and J ends, which lost 6 bases and 6 bases, there was a span of 6 bases. This CDR3 has 11 residues. The germline V gene encodes CDR1 SNHLY and CDR2 FYNNEI. The DNA for the CDR3 is TGTGCCAGCAGACAGTTCAATGAGCAGTTCTTC. It is translated as CASRQFNEQFF.

The rearrangement uses TRBV3-1 (or the pseudogene TRBV3-2) and TRBJ1-1; D remains ambiguous. The CDR3 covers 11 residues. Trimming removed 1 base at V and 11 bases at J, with 8 bases between. CDR1 is LGHDT, CDR2 YNNKEL, per germline (reference sequence). The CDR3 sequence: CASSQAELAFF. Here the CDR3 DNA reads TGTGCCAGCAGCCAAGCCGAGCTGGCTTTCTTT.

The gene calls are TRBV7-2 and TRBJ2-2, with 8 bases matching TRBD2. CDR1 SGHTA and CDR2 FQGNSA come from the germline V gene. V shed 0 bases and J 9 bases; nucleotides not matched to a gene: 3. CDR3 length equals 14 residues. Written as DNA, the CDR3 is TGTGCCAGCAGCTTAGCGGGACTAGTCCGGGAGCTGTTTTTT. Translation: CASSLAGLVRELFF.

The chain uses TRBV28 and TRBJ1-4; TRBD1 might be the D (5 bases). The V end lost 5 bases, the J end lost 8 bases, and 15 bases lay between the germline ends. The V gene's germline CDR1 is MDHEN and CDR2 SYDVKM. CDR3 size: 14 residues. In nucleotides, the CDR3 is TGTGCCAGCAGTCCGGGCGGGGCCGGGGAAAAACTGTTTTTT. This gives the protein CASSPGGAGEKLFF.

This clone counts as medium-sized. The V gene is TRBV19, the J gene TRBJ1-4, with unresolved D. The germline V and J ends were trimmed by 10 bases and 0 bases, with 15 bases remaining between them. The CDR3 contains 15 residues. The V gene's germline CDR1 is LNHDA and CDR2 SQIVND (reference sequence). The chain's CDR3 is CATGAGSATNEKLFF. The CDR3, as DNA: TGTGCCACGGGTGCAGGTTCAGCAACTAATGAAAAACTGTTTTTT.

The chain employs TRBV2 and TRBJ1-5, with D maybe TRBD1 (5 bases). CDR3 length: 14 amino acids. The V gene's germline CDR1 is SNHLY and CDR2 FYNNEI. Trimming pared 6 bases from V and 1 base from J, leaving 10 bases between. As DNA, the CDR3 is TGTGCCAGCAGCTGGGCAGGGAGCAATCAGCCCCAGCATTTT. The encoded protein is CASSWAGSNQPQHF.